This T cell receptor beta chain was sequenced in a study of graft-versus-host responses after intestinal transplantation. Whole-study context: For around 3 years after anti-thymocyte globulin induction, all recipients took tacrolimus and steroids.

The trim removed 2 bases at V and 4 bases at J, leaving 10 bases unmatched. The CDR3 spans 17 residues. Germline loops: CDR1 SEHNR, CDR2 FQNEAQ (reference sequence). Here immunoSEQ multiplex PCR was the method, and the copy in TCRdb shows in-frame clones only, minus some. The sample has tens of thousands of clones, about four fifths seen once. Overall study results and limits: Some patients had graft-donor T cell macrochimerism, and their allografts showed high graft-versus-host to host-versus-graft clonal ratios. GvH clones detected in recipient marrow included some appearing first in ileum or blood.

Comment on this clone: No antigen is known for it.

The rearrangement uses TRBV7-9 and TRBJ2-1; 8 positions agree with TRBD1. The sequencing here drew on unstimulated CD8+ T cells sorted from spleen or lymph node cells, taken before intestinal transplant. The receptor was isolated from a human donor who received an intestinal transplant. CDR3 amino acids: CASSLFPLDREYNEQFF. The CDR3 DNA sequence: TGTGCCAGCAGCTTATTCCCTTTGGACAGGGAGTACAATGAGCAGTTCTTC.